This TCR beta chain was recovered during a study of control samples from healthy donors and cancer patients. Sequencing was performed with immunoSEQ multiplex PCR; in TCRdb, only in-frame clones are kept and a portion is missing. Of around 41,000 clones in the sample, about four fifths are singletons; the top ten hold 20% to 25%. The CDR3 covers 17 residues. Germline lookup yields CDR1 SGHKS and CDR2 YYEKEE (reference sequence). The V gene lost 2 bases and the J gene lost 10 bases, with 22 bases spanning the gap. The chain carries TRBV5-5 and TRBJ1-6; the D gene is possibly TRBD1 (5 bases). The sample consisted of PBMCs. The receptor was derived from an older woman with lung cancer. The CDR3 is CASSFRVPGGVGSPLHF. In nucleotides, the CDR3 is TGTGCCAGCAGCTTTCGGGTCCCTGGGGGGGTAGGATCACCCCTCCACTTT.